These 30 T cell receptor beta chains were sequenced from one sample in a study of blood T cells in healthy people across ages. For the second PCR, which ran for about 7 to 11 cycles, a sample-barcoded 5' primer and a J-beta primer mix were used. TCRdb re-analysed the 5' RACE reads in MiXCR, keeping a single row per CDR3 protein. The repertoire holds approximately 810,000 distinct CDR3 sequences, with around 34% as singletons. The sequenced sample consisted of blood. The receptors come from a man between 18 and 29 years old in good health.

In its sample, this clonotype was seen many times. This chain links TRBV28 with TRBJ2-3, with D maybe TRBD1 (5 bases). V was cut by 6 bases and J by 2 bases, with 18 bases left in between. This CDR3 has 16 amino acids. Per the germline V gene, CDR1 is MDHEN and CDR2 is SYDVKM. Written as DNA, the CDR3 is TGTGCCAGCAGGCCCCTGGACATGGAGTTCACAGATACGCAGTATTTT. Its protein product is CASRPLDMEFTDTQYF.

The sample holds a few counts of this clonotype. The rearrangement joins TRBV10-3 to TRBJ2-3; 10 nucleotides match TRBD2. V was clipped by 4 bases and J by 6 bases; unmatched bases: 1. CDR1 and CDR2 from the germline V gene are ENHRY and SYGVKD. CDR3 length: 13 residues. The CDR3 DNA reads TGTGCCATCAGTGGACTAGCGGGCGATACGCAGTATTTT. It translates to CAISGLAGDTQYF.

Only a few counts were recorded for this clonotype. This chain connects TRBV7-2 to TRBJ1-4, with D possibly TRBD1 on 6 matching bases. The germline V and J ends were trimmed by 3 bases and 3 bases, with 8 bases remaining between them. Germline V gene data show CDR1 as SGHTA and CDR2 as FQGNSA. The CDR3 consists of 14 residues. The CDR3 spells CASSFWGPNEKLFF. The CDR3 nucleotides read TGTGCCAGCAGCTTTTGGGGGCCTAATGAAAAACTGTTTTTT. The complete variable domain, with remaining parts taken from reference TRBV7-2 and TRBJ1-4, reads GAGVSQSPSNKVTEKGKDVELRCDPISGHTALYWYRQSLGQGLEFLIYFQGNSAPDKSGLPSDRFSAERTGGSVSTLTIQRTQQEDSAVYLCASSFWGPNEKLFFGSGTQLSVL.

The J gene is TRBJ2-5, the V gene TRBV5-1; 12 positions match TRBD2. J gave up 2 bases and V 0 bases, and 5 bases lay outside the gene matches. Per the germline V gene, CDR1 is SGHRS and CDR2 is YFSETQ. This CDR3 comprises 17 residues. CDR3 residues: CASSLAVTSGGQETQYF. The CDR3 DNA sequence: TGCGCCAGCAGCTTGGCCGTGACTAGCGGGGGACAAGAGACCCAGTACTTC.

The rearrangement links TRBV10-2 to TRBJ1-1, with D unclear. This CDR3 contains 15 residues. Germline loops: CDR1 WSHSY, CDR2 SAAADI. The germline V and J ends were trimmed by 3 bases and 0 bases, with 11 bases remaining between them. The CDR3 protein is CASSDREEMNTEAFF. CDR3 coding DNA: TGCGCCAGCAGTGACCGGGAGGAGATGAACACTGAAGCTTTCTTT.

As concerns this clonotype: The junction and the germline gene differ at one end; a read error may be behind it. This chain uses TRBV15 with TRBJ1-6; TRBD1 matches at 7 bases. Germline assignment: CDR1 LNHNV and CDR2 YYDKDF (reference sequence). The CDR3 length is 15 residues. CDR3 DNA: TGTGTCACCGGGGACAGAAGCTCCTATAATTCACCCCTCCACTTT. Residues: CVTGDRSSYNSPLHF.

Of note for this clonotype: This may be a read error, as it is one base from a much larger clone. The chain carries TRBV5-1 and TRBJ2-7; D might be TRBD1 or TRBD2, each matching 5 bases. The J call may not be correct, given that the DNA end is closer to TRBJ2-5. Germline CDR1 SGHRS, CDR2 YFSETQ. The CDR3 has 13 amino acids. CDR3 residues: CASSFRARGTQYF. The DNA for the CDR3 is TGCGCCAGCAGCTTCAGGGCACGGGGGACCCAGTACTTC.

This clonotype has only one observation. CDR3 nucleotides: TGTGCCAGCAGCTTGGGGACTGGGCAGTACTTC. Translated: CASSLGTGQYF. The V gene is TRBV7-2, the J gene TRBJ2-7; D is perhaps TRBD2 (6 bases). Germline V CDR1 and CDR2: SGHTA, FQGNSA. Trimming left V 3 bases short and J 9 bases short, with 9 bases between. The CDR3 loop spans 11 amino acids.

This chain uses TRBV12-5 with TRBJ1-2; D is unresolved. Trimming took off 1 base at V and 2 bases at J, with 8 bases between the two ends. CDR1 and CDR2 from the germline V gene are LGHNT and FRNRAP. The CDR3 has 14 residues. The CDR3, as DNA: TGTGCTAGTGGTTTGGACAGTGCCAACTATGGCTACACCTTC. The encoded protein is CASGLDSANYGYTF.

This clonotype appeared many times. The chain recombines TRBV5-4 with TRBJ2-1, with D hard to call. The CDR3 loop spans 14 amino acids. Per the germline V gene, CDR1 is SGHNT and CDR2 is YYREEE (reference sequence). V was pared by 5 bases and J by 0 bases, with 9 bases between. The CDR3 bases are TGTGCCAGCAGTCCAAGGAGCTCCTACAATGAGCAGTTCTTC. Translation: CASSPRSSYNEQFF.

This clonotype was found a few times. The CDR3 DNA reads TGTGCCAGCAGCTGGAGAGGCGTGGTGAGCGAGACCCAGTACTTC. This encodes CASSWRGVVSETQYF. The V gene is TRBV11-2, the J gene TRBJ2-5; D is ambiguous. The CDR3 sequence is 15 residues long. The germline V and J ends were trimmed by 4 bases and 5 bases, with 17 bases remaining between them. In germline, CDR1 is SGHAT, CDR2 FQNNGV.

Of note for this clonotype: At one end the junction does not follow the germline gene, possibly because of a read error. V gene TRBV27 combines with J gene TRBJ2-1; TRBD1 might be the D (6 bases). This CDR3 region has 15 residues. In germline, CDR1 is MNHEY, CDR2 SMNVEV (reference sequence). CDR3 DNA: TGTGCCAGCAGTCCTCGGACAGCCTCCCACAATGAGCAGTTCTTC. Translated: CASSPRTASHNEQFF.

CDR3 DNA: TGCAGTGCTAAAGAGGGGTTATCCTACAATGAGCAGTTCTTC. It yields the protein CSAKEGLSYNEQFF. The V call is TRBV20-1, the J call TRBJ2-1, with D possibly called TRBD1 or TRBD2 (5 bases each). The length of the CDR3 is 14 residues. V was clipped by 4 bases and J by 1 base, with 11 bases between them. Germline values: CDR1 DFQATT, CDR2 SNEGSKA (reference sequence).

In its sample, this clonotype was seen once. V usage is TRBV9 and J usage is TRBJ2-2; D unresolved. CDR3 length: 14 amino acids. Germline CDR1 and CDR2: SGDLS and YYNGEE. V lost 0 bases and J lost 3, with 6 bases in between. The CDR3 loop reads CASSVDGDTGELFF. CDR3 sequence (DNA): TGTGCCAGCAGCGTAGATGGGGACACCGGGGAGCTGTTTTTT.

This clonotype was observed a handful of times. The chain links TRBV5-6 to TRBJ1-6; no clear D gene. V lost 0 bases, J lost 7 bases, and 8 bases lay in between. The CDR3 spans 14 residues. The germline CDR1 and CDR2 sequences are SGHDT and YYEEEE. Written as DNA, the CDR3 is TGTGCCAGCAGCTTGGAAAGGAAAAATTCACCCCTCCACTTT. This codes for CASSLERKNSPLHF.

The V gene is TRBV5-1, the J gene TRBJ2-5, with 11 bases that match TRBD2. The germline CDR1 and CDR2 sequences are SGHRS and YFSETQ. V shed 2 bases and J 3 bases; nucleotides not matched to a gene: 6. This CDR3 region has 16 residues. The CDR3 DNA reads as TGCGCCAGCAGCTTCTTAGCGGGGGGGTCCGAAGAGACCCAGTACTTC. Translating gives CASSFLAGGSEETQYF.

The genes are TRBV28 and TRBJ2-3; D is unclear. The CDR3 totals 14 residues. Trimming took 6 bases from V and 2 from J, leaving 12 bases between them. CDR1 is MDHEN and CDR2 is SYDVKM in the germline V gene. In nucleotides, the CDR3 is TGTGCCAGCAGACGTCAGTTAGTCACAGATACGCAGTATTTT. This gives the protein CASRRQLVTDTQYF.

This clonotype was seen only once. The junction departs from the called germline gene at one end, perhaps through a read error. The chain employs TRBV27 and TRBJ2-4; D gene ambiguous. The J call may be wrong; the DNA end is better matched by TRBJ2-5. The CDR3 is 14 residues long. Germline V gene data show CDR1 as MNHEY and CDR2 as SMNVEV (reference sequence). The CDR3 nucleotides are TGTGCCAGCAGTCCCCAACCGGAACAAGGGACCCAGTACTTC. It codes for CASSPQPEQGTQYF.

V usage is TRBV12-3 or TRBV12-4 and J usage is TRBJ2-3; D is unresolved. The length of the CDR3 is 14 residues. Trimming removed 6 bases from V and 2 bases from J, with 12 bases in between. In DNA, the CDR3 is TGTGCCAGCAGGGTCCACCAGGACACAGATACGCAGTATTTT. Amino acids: CASRVHQDTDTQYF.

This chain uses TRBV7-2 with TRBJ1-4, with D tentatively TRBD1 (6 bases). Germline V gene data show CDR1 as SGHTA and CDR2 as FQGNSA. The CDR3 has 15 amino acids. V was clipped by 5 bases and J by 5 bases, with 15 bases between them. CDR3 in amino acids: CASSPMRGANEKLFF. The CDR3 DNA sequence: TGTGCCAGCAGCCCTATGAGGGGGGCCAATGAAAAACTGTTTTTT.

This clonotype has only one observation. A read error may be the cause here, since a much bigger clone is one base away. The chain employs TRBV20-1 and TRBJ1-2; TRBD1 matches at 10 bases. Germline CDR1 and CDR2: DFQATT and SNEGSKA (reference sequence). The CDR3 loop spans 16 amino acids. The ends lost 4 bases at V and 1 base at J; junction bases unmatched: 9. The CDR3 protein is CSAIDGTGANNYGYTF. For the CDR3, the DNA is TGCAGTGCTATAGACGGGACAGGGGCGAATAACTATGGCTACACCTTC.

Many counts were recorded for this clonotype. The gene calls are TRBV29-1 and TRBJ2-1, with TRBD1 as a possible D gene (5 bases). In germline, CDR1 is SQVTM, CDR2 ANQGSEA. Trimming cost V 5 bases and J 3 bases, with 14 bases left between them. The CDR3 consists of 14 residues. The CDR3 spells CSVYPGILYNEQFF. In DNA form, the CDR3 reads TGCAGCGTTTACCCAGGGATACTCTACAATGAGCAGTTCTTC.

In DNA, the CDR3 is TGTGCCAGCAGGACCCCGGGGGATGATACGCAGTATTTT. Translated: CASRTPGDDTQYF. The chain is built from TRBV6-2 or TRBV6-3 and TRBJ2-3; D possibly corresponds to TRBD2 (6 bases). Trimming took off 6 bases at V and 6 bases at J, with 13 bases between the two ends. CDR3 length equals 13 residues. Looked up from germline, CDR1 is MNHEY and CDR2 is SVGEGT.

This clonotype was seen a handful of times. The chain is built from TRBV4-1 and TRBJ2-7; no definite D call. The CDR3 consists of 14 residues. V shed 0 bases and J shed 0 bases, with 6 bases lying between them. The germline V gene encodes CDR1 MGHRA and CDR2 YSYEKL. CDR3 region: CASSQDVLSYEQYF. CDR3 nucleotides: TGCGCCAGCAGCCAAGACGTCCTCTCCTACGAGCAGTACTTC.

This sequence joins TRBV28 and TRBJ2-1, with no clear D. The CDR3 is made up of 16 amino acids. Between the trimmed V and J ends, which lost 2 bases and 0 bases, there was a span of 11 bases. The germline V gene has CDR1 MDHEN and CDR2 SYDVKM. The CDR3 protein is CASSLGLLSSYNEQFF. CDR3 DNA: TGTGCCAGCAGTTTAGGGCTCCTGAGCTCCTACAATGAGCAGTTCTTC.

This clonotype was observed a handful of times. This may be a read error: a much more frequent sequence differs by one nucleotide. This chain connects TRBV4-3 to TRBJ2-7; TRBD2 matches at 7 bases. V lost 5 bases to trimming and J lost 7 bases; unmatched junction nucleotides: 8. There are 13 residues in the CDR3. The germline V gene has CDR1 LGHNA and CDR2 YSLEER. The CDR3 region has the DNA TGCGCCAGCAGCGGGGGGGTCTACAATGAGCAGTACTTC. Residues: CASSGGVYNEQYF.

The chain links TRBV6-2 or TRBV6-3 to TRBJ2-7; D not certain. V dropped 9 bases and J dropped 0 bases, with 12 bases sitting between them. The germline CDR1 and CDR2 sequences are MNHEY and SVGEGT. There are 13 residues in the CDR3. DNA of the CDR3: TGTGCCAGTTCGGATACTAACTCCTACGAGCAGTACTTC. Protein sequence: CASSDTNSYEQYF.

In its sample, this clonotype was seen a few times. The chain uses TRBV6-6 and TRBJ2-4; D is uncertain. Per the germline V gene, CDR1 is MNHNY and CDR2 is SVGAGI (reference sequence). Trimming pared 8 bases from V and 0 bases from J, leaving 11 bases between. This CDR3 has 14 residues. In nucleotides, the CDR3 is TGTGCCAGCCTTGGTACGGGAGCCAAAAACATTCAGTACTTC. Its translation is CASLGTGAKNIQYF.

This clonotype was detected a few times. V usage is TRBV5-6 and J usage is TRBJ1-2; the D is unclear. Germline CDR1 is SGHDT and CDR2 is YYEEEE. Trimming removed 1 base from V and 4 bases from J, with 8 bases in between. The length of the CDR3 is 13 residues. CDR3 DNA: TGTGCCAGCAGCTTGCCCGGAATCTATGGCTACACCTTC. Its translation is CASSLPGIYGYTF.

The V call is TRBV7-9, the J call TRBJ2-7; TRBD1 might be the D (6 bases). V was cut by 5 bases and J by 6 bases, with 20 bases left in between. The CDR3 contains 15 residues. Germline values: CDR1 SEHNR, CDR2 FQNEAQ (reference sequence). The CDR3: CASSPSQGSWGEQYF. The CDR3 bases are TGTGCCAGCAGCCCCTCACAGGGCAGCTGGGGCGAGCAGTACTTC.